In its sample, the clone carrying this TCR beta chain was seen a few times. What it recognizes is unknown. The record originates from a study of cytomegalovirus exposure and HLA in healthy donors. Study findings and constraints: Rarity characterized most TCR sequences, yet some public TCRs appeared in many donors. HLA allele associations emerged for about 16,000 TCR beta sequences in a later analysis, at 0.05 false discovery rate. Presence/absence comparisons presumed near-even sequencing depth among donors.

The PCR employed 60 Vbeta primers together with 13 Jbeta primers. Some clones are missing from TCRdb's copy, which holds only in-frame ones; the method was immunoSEQ multiplex PCR. In the table there are some 160,000 clones, over 60% of which are singletons. J lost 4 bases, V lost 3 bases, and 6 bases had no gene match. Looked up from germline, CDR1 is KGHSY and CDR2 is FQNENV. CDR3 length: 15 amino acids. The TCR was taken from a woman aged 25-40 years in good health and CMV-seronegative. The genes are TRBV16 and TRBJ2-7; 10 nucleotides match TRBD1. The sample was PBMCs. The chain's CDR3 is CASSQPGQGTYEQYF. The DNA for the CDR3 is TGTGCCAGCAGCCAGCCGGGACAGGGGACATACGAGCAGTACTTC.